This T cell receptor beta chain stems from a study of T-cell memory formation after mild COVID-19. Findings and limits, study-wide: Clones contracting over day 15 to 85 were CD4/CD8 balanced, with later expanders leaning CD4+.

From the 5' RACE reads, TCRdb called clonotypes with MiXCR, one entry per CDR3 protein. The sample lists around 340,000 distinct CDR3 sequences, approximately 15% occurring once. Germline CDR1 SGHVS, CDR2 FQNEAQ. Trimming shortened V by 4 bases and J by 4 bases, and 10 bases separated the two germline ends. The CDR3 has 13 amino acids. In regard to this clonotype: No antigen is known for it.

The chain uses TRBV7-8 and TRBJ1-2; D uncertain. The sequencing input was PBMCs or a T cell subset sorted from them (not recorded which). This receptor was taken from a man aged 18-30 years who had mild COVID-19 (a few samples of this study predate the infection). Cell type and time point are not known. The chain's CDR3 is CASSWGPLYGYTF. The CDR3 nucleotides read TGTGCCAGCAGCTGGGGTCCACTCTATGGCTACACCTTC.